Below, one TCR beta chain is given with its context. Its antigen is undetermined. These data are taken from a study of siplizumab effects on memory and regulatory T cells. Study-level points and caveats: The drug siplizumab significantly decreased the alloreactive sequences that could be traced to unstimulated CD4+ memory cells. A small minority of alloreactive clones were mapped to unstimulated subsets.

Some 10^5 TCR templates were assayed per sample. Profiling relied on immunoSEQ multiplex PCR, and the TCRdb table lists in-frame clones only, not all of them. The sample includes over 60,000 clones, about 89% of them seen just once. The germline V and J ends were trimmed by 1 base and 6 bases, with 7 bases remaining between them. CDR3 length: 12 residues. Germline loops: CDR1 SGHAT, CDR2 FQNNGV. V gene TRBV11-2 combines with J gene TRBJ2-7; tentatively, D is TRBD1 or TRBD2 (5 bases each). The clonotype was recovered from a human donor in good health. Sequenced material: CD8+ T cells sorted from blood. The CDR3 DNA reads as TGTGCCAGCAGCTTAGGGGGACCCGAGCAGTACTTC. Amino acid sequence: CASSLGGPEQYF. Full variable domain (remainder filled in from reference TRBV11-2 and TRBJ2-7): EAGVAQSPRYKIIEKRQSVAFWCNPISGHATLYWYQQILGQGPKLLIQFQNNGVVDDSQLPKDRFSAERLKGVDSTLKIQPAKLEDSAVYLCASSLGGPEQYFGPGTRLTVT.